This TCR beta chain appears in the sequencing data of a study of blood T cell repertoires in COVID-19. Overall study context: Italy, Spain and the United States were the sources of the convalescent and acute COVID-19 samples. Sources were T cells, B-cell-depleted T cells, or PBMCs; the material itself was cDNA or gDNA.

During active infection, Seattle patients enrolled and were then monitored through disease. Authors' data handling: Nucleated cell number was recorded as an estimate derived from reference gene primer amplification. Data came from immunoSEQ multiplex PCR; TCRdb stores just in-frame clones and leaves some out. V, J and clone size are those of that table, while D and trimming were read from the DNA. Found here are around 92,000 clones, roughly 70% of them singletons; the top ten hold over 3.5%. V was cut by 3 bases and J by 3 bases, with 22 bases left in between. CDR3 length: 18 amino acids. Germline V gene sequence: CDR1 SGDLS, CDR2 YYNGEE.

Sequenced sample: peripheral blood. The rearrangement links TRBV9 to TRBJ2-1; no firm D call. This clonotype originated in a man aged 65 to 79 with COVID-19, enrolled during active disease. The CDR3 is CASSAELSKLTYYNEQFF. CDR3 in DNA: TGTGCCAGCAGCGCCGAATTAAGTAAACTCACCTACTACAATGAGCAGTTCTTC. Full variable domain (missing parts from reference TRBV9 and TRBJ2-1): DSGVTQTPKHLITATGQRVTLRCSPRSGDLSVYWYQQSLDQGLQFLIQYYNGEERAKGNILERFSAQQFPDLHSELNLSSLELGDSALYFCASSAELSKLTYYNEQFFGPGTRLTVL.